The source of this TCR beta chain is a study of a mutant IDH1 vaccine in newly diagnosed glioma. Study-level background: Treated individuals were around 60% male and about 40% female, averaging about 41 years of age.

Profiled with immunoSEQ multiplex PCR; TCRdb holds only in-frame clones, not every one. The sample consists of tens of thousands of clones, around 79% of them appearing once. Time point meaning: baseline, week 1 (first vaccination visit). Specified treatment: pre-vaccination baseline after standard-of-care therapy. The CDR3 is 15 residues long. Germline-derived CDR1 and CDR2 are SGHRS and YFSETQ. The junction had 4 bases not matched to a gene; V was cut back by 0 bases and J by 2 bases. In its sample, this clone was seen once. V is TRBV5-1 and J is TRBJ1-1, with TRBD1 identical over 7 bases. The material was PBMCs, obtained from a glioma patient treated with radiotherapy, temozolomide or both. The TCR comes from a man aged 40-49 years with glioma. Some clones in this sample may be carry-over from other donors' samples. For the CDR3, the DNA is TGCGCCAGCAGCTTGGCAGGGGGAGGAAACACTGAAGCTTTCTTT. This codes for CASSLAGGGNTEAFF.